The clone carrying this TCR beta chain was recorded only once. Its matching antigen is unknown. The entry originates in a study of fetal regulatory T cell absence and autoimmunity. Study-wide results and caveats: Pancreas TCRs were oligoclonally enriched versus cord blood, some clones over 95-fold.

Assay used: immunoSEQ multiplex PCR; TCRdb lists only in-frame clones, some missing. Here the sample spans some 44,000 clones, approximately 83% being singletons. The specimen was cord blood. This TCR derives from a newborn boy with IPEX syndrome.

CDR3 sequence: CASSYQADYGYTF. The CDR3 DNA is TGTGCCAGCAGTTACCAGGCAGACTATGGCTACACCTTC. The genes are TRBV6-7 and TRBJ1-2; D ambiguous. TRBV6-7 is noted as an ORF with a role that remains uncertain. Between the trimmed V and J ends, which lost 2 bases and 3 bases, there was a span of 7 bases. The CDR3 runs to 13 residues.